This T cell receptor (beta chain) was captured by sequencing in a study of beta chain features in type 1 diabetes. The CDR3 has 16 residues. Germline CDR1 SGHRS, CDR2 YFSETQ. V lost 4 bases and J lost 0, with 13 bases in between. As every portion of the isolated RNA was reverse transcribed, the sequencing read expressed TCRB transcripts. Profiling relied on immunoSEQ multiplex PCR, and the TCRdb table lists in-frame clones only, not all of them. The data show some 410,000 clones, approximately 14% seen once. The rearrangement links TRBV5-1 to TRBJ2-2, with TRBD1 as a possible D gene (6 bases). Source material: naive CD4+ T cells from blood. The TCR comes from a man aged 30-40 years in good health. CDR3 region: CASSRTTGTNTGELFF. As DNA, the CDR3 is TGCGCCAGCAGCCGTACGACAGGAACGAACACCGGGGAGCTGTTTTTT.